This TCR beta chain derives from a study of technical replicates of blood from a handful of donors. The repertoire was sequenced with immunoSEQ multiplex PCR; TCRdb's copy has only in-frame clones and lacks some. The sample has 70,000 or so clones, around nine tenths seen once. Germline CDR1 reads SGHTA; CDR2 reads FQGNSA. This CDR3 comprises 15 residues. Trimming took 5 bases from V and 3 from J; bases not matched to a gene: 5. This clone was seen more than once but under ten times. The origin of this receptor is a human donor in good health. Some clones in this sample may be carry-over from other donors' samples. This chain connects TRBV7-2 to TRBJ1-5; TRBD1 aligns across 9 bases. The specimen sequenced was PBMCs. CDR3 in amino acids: CASSTGTGFNQPQHF. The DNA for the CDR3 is TGTGCCAGCAGCACTGGGACAGGGTTCAATCAGCCCCAGCATTTT.